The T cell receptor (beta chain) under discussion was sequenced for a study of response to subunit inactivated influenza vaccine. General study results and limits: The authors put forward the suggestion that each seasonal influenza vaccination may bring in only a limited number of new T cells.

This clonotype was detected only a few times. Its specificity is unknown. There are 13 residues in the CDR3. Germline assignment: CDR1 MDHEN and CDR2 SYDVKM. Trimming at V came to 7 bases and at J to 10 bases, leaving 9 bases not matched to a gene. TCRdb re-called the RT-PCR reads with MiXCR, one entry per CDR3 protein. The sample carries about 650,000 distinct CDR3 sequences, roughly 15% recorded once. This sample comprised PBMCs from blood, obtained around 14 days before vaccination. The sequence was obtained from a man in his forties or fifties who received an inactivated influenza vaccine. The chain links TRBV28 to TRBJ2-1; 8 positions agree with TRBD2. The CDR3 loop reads CASKPPGTREQFF. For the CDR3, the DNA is TGTGCCAGCAAACCTCCCGGGACTAGAGAGCAGTTCTTC.